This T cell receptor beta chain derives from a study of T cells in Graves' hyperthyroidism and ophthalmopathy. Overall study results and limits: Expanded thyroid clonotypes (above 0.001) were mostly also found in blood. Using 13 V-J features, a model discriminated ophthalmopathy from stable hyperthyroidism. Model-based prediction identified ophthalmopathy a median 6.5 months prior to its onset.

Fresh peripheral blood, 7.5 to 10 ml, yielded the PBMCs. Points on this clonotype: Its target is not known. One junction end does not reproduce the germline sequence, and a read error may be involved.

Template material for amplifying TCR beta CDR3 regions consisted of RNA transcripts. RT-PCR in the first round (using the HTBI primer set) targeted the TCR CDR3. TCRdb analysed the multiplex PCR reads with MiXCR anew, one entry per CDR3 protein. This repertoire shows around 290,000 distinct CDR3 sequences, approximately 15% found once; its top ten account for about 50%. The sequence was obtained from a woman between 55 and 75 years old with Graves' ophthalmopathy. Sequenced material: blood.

The CDR3 here is CASSQGGDSYEQYF. In DNA, the CDR3 is TGCGCCAGCAGCCAAGGAGGGGACTCCTACGAGCAGTACTTC. The chain joins TRBV7-2 to TRBJ2-7; TRBD2 might be the D (6 bases). This CDR3 has 14 amino acids. Germline V gene lookup returns CDR1 SGHTA and CDR2 FQGNSA.